Shown below are 31 T cell receptor beta chains from a single sample sequenced in a study of T cell repertoires in cytomegalovirus infection. TCRdb reprocessed the reads via MiXCR and lists one record per CDR3 protein. The table lists 170,000 or so distinct CDR3 sequences, about 15% of them singletons, with less than 25% in the top ten. Sequencing was done on a sample of CD8+ T cells from PBMCs. These TCRs come from a human donor in good health (CMV status not recorded). Some clones in this sample may be carry-over from other donors' samples.

Only a few counts were recorded for this clonotype. The chain employs TRBV7-8 and TRBJ2-2; 9 bases fit TRBD2. The CDR3 consists of 15 residues. Looked up from germline, CDR1 is SGHVS and CDR2 is FQNEAQ. After removal of 5 bases from V and 7 bases from J, the junction contained 8 bases not matched to a gene. CDR3 loop: CASSPSGDVGGELFF. In DNA form, the CDR3 reads TGTGCCAGCAGCCCTAGCGGGGATGTCGGCGGGGAGCTGTTTTTT.

This clonotype was found a few times. The chain recombines TRBV5-6 with TRBJ2-7; unclear D gene. Trimming left V 2 bases short and J 1 base short, with 7 bases between. The CDR3 is made up of 13 amino acids. Per the germline V gene, CDR1 is SGHDT and CDR2 is YYEEEE. CDR3 residues: CASSFSQSYEQYF. The CDR3 DNA reads TGTGCCAGCAGCTTCTCCCAGTCCTACGAGCAGTACTTC.

The rearrangement uses TRBV5-6 and TRBJ2-1, with 9 bases identical to TRBD1. Germline V gene sequence: CDR1 SGHDT, CDR2 YYEEEE. The ends lost 2 bases at V and 10 bases at J; junction bases unmatched: 7. The CDR3 runs 14 residues. In DNA, the CDR3 is TGTGCCAGCAGCTTCACATCGGACAGGGGAGAGCAGTTCTTC. Its protein product is CASSFTSDRGEQFF. Filled out from reference TRBV5-6 and TRBJ2-1, the complete variable domain reads DAGVTQSPTHLIKTRGQQVTLRCSPKSGHDTVSWYQQALGQGPQFIFQYYEEEERQRGNFPDRFSGHQFPNYSSELNVNALLLGDSALYLCASSFTSDRGEQFFGPGTRLTVL.

The DNA of the CDR3 is TGTGCCAGACGCAAAGCGGGGAATCACAATGAGCAGTTCTTC. Translation gives CARRKAGNHNEQFF. The genes are TRBV6-2 or TRBV6-3 and TRBJ2-1; 7 bases line up with TRBD2. CDR1 and CDR2 from the germline V gene are MNHEY and SVGEGT. V gave up 9 bases and J gave up 5 bases; unmatched junction bases: 10. The CDR3 has 14 residues.

This chain connects TRBV7-6 to TRBJ2-7; TRBD1 might be the D (6 bases). CDR1 and CDR2 (germline): SGHVS, FNYEAQ. CDR3 length equals 14 residues. V was trimmed by 0 bases and J by 3 bases, leaving 9 bases between them. Written as DNA, the CDR3 is TGTGCCAGCAGCTTAGCGGGGGCAAACTACGAGCAGTACTTC. Translated, it gives CASSLAGANYEQYF.

A few counts support this clonotype. V is TRBV7-2 and J is TRBJ2-5, with 13 bases lining up with TRBD2. Trimming removed 5 bases from V and 8 bases from J; junction bases left unmatched: 11. The germline CDR1 and CDR2 sequences are SGHTA and FQGNSA. The CDR3 covers 16 residues. This chain's CDR3 is CASSTWTSGGPRTQYF. The CDR3 DNA sequence: TGTGCCAGCAGCACCTGGACTAGCGGGGGCCCTCGTACCCAGTACTTC.

The table lists this clonotype with many counts. The chain uses TRBV7-2 and TRBJ2-2; D may match TRBD1 or TRBD2 (5 bases each). CDR1 is SGHTA and CDR2 is FQGNSA in the germline V gene. Trimming cost V 1 base and J 7 bases, with 7 bases left between them. The CDR3 length is 13 residues. CDR3 sequence reads: CASSLGGVGELFF. The CDR3 nucleotides are TGTGCCAGCAGCTTAGGAGGGGTCGGGGAGCTGTTTTTT.

The chain carries TRBV4-2 and TRBJ1-1, with D uncertain. CDR1 is LGHNA, CDR2 YNFKEQ, per germline. This CDR3 is built from 13 residues. The V end lost 1 base, the J end lost 5 bases, and 8 bases lay between the germline ends. The CDR3 reads CASSQGFGTEAFF. As DNA, the CDR3 is TGTGCCAGCAGCCAAGGCTTCGGAACTGAAGCTTTCTTT.

This clonotype was detected only a few times. CDR3: CASSLRGGDEQFF. CDR3 DNA sequence: TGTGCCAGCAGCCTCCGTGGGGGCGATGAGCAGTTCTTC. The chain carries TRBV7-6 and TRBJ2-1, with D possibly being TRBD1 (6 bases). The CDR3 runs 13 residues. Germline V gene data show CDR1 as SGHVS and CDR2 as FNYEAQ. Trimming took off 5 bases at V and 8 bases at J, with 13 bases between the two ends.

The V and J genes are TRBV29-1 and TRBJ2-7; D uncertain. V shed 5 bases and J shed 4 bases, with 6 bases lying between them. Germline CDR1 reads SQVTM; CDR2 reads ANQGSEA. CDR3 length equals 10 residues. The CDR3 nucleotides are TGCAGCGTTATCGGGTACGAGCAGTACTTC. This gives the protein CSVIGYEQYF.

V usage is TRBV18 and J usage is TRBJ2-7, with a possible D match to TRBD2 (5 bases). Germline CDR1 is KGHSH and CDR2 is LQKENI. V dropped 2 bases and J dropped 5 bases, with 16 bases sitting between them. CDR3 length: 15 residues. In DNA form, the CDR3 reads TGTGCCAGCTCACCATCCGAGATAGCGTGGGACGAGCAGTACTTC. Its protein is CASSPSEIAWDEQYF.

This clonotype was seen only a few times. The V and J genes are TRBV6-1 and TRBJ2-7; D is undetermined. Germline V gives CDR1 MNHNS, CDR2 SASEGT. This CDR3 has 13 amino acids. V shed 2 bases and J shed 12 bases, with 17 bases lying between them. The CDR3 region is CASSELGRLEWYF. The CDR3 DNA sequence: TGTGCCAGCAGTGAACTGGGCCGTTTGGAGTGGTACTTC.

The chain joins TRBV7-8 to TRBJ2-7; TRBD1 matches 9 bases. Germline V gene lookup returns CDR1 SGHVS and CDR2 FQNEAQ. The CDR3 contains 15 residues. J was trimmed by 6 bases and V by 0 bases; bases with no gene match: 6. CDR3 DNA sequence: TGTGCCAGCAGCTTAGCGGGACAGGGTCGTCGCGAGCAGTACTTC. Amino acids: CASSLAGQGRREQYF.

This clonotype occurred a few times. This rearrangement joins TRBV7-3 to TRBJ2-5; D may be TRBD1 (6 bases). CDR1 and CDR2 (germline): SGHTA, FQGTGA. CDR3 length equals 14 residues. The V gene lost 2 bases and the J gene lost 4 bases, with 11 bases spanning the gap. The CDR3 bases are TGTGCCAGCAGCTTAGCAGGGGATCGAGAGACCCAGTACTTC. As protein: CASSLAGDRETQYF.

This clonotype was seen only a few times. The J gene is TRBJ2-1, the V gene TRBV9; weak D call: TRBD2 (6 bases). The CDR3 runs to 15 residues. Germline CDR1 reads SGDLS; CDR2 reads YYNGEE. V was trimmed by 4 bases and J by 6 bases, leaving 17 bases between them. CDR3 DNA: TGTGCCAGCAGCCCGCGGACTACCCCGTCCAATGAGCAGTTCTTC. Protein sequence: CASSPRTTPSNEQFF. The whole variable domain, remainder taken from reference TRBV9 and TRBJ2-1, is DSGVTQTPKHLITATGQRVTLRCSPRSGDLSVYWYQQSLDQGLQFLIQYYNGEERAKGNILERFSAQQFPDLHSELNLSSLELGDSALYFCASSPRTTPSNEQFFGPGTRLTVL.

This clonotype was picked up a small number of times. This chain joins TRBV7-6 and TRBJ2-2; possible D gene TRBD2, 5 bases. The CDR3 has 13 amino acids. CDR1 and CDR2 from the germline V gene are SGHVS and FNYEAQ. Between the trimmed V and J ends, which lost 8 bases and 5 bases, there was a span of 12 bases. CDR3 DNA sequence: TGTGCCAGCGTACTCCGGGGAACCGGGGAGCTGTTTTTT. This codes for CASVLRGTGELFF. Drawing the rest from reference TRBV7-6 and TRBJ2-2, the complete variable domain is GAGVSQSPRYKVTKRGQDVALRCDPISGHVSLYWYRQALGQGPEFLTYFNYEAQQDKSGLPNDRFSAERPEGSISTLTIQRTEQRDSAMYRCASVLRGTGELFFGEGSRLTVL.

The rearrangement links TRBV11-2 to TRBJ1-1, with 7 bases fitting TRBD1. Per the germline V gene, CDR1 is SGHAT and CDR2 is FQNNGV. J lost 1 base, V lost 4 bases, and 12 bases had no gene match. The CDR3 loop spans 17 amino acids. CDR3 in amino acids: CASSWAPMGQTNTEAFF. The DNA for the CDR3 is TGTGCCAGCAGCTGGGCGCCGATGGGACAGACGAACACTGAAGCTTTCTTT.

The V gene is TRBV5-1, the J gene TRBJ2-6, with 8 nucleotides matching TRBD2. This CDR3 contains 19 residues. V dropped 2 bases and J dropped 0; count of bases not matched to a gene: 10. Germline CDR1 SGHRS, CDR2 YFSETQ. The CDR3 here is CASSFEGAGAISGANVLTF. In nucleotides, the CDR3 is TGCGCCAGCAGCTTTGAAGGAGCGGGGGCTATCTCTGGGGCCAACGTCCTGACTTTC.

This chain connects TRBV7-2 to TRBJ1-1; D is undetermined. The germline gives CDR1 SGHTA, CDR2 FQGNSA. V lost 2 bases, J lost 6 bases, and 19 bases lay in between. The CDR3 totals 16 residues. In DNA, the CDR3 is TGTGCCAGCAGCTTATCTCAGCTTGTATGGACCGCTGAAGCTTTCTTT. Amino acid sequence: CASSLSQLVWTAEAFF.

V gene TRBV20-1 combines with J gene TRBJ1-2; possibly TRBD1 for D (6 bases). The CDR3 runs 18 residues. Trimming stripped 0 bases from V and 3 bases from J, with 23 bases between. The germline gives CDR1 DFQATT, CDR2 SNEGSKA (reference sequence). DNA for the CDR3: TGCAGTGCTAGAGAAGGGACACCACGGCCCTCGGCGGACTATGGCTACACCTTC. As protein: CSAREGTPRPSADYGYTF.

The CDR3 spells CASRPWRLGDTQYF. Written as DNA, the CDR3 is TGTGCCAGCAGGCCCTGGAGACTGGGTGATACGCAGTATTTT. The rearrangement joins TRBV28 to TRBJ2-3, with D hard to call. Germline loops: CDR1 MDHEN, CDR2 SYDVKM. V was clipped by 6 bases and J by 6 bases, with 16 bases between them. The CDR3 is 14 residues long.

The chain links TRBV10-2 to TRBJ2-3; D is ambiguous. This CDR3 has 12 residues. V lost 8 bases, J lost 2 bases, and 8 bases lay in between. Germline loops: CDR1 WSHSY, CDR2 SAAADI. The CDR3 DNA follows: TGCGCCAGCGGGCCTTCCACAGATACGCAGTATTTT. Translated, it gives CASGPSTDTQYF.

This chain uses TRBV7-2 with TRBJ1-1; unclear D gene. The CDR3 runs 19 residues. Trimming removed 2 bases at V and 6 bases at J, with 28 bases between. Per the germline V gene, CDR1 is SGHTA and CDR2 is FQGNSA. In DNA, the CDR3 is TGTGCCAGCAGCTTATTTGCCTCGGCAGACCTACCCAAGGGAGCTGAAGCTTTCTTT. This translates into CASSLFASADLPKGAEAFF.

This clonotype was counted only a few times. The V call is TRBV7-6, the J call TRBJ1-5; D uncertain. CDR3 length equals 13 residues. Trimming took off 5 bases at V and 5 bases at J, with 10 bases between the two ends. Germline V gene data show CDR1 as SGHVS and CDR2 as FNYEAQ. The DNA for the CDR3 is TGTGCCAGCAGCGACGGGGAGGATCAGCCCCAGCATTTT. As protein: CASSDGEDQPQHF. The variable domain in full, with the rest retrieved from reference TRBV7-6 and TRBJ1-5, is GAGVSQSPRYKVTKRGQDVALRCDPISGHVSLYWYRQALGQGPEFLTYFNYEAQQDKSGLPNDRFSAERPEGSISTLTIQRTEQRDSAMYRCASSDGEDQPQHFGDGTRLSIL.

This clonotype was found a few times. The chain joins TRBV4-1 to TRBJ2-7; a weak D match, TRBD1 (5 bases). This CDR3 is 16 amino acids long. Germline CDR1 is MGHRA and CDR2 is YSYEKL. Deletions cut 1 base from V and 1 base from J, with 14 bases between. The CDR3 bases are TGCGCCAGCAGCCAAGCGGTGGCAGGGATATCCTACGAGCAGTACTTC. Translation gives CASSQAVAGISYEQYF.

This clonotype turned up a few times. V and J are TRBV7-9 and TRBJ2-7; the match to TRBD1 covers 8 bases. The ends lost 5 bases at V and 2 bases at J; junction bases unmatched: 11. Germline CDR1 SEHNR, CDR2 FQNEAQ (reference sequence). The CDR3 is 16 residues long. DNA of the CDR3: TGTGCCAGCAGCGCCCGACAGGGGCTCTGGGCCTACGAGCAGTACTTC. This sequence encodes CASSARQGLWAYEQYF.

This clonotype was seen ten or more times. The chain has TRBV7-2 and TRBJ1-6; D call uncertain. In germline, CDR1 is SGHTA, CDR2 FQGNSA. The V end lost 3 bases, the J end lost 9 bases, and 9 bases lay between the germline ends. The CDR3 spans 13 residues. The CDR3 loop is CASSFLERSPLHF. CDR3 coding DNA: TGTGCCAGCAGCTTCTTGGAGCGTTCACCCCTCCACTTT.

The chain couples TRBV7-6 to TRBJ2-7; D uncertain. The CDR3 sequence is 15 residues long. Germline lookup yields CDR1 SGHVS and CDR2 FNYEAQ. The ends were cut back, 4 bases at V and 0 bases at J, with 13 bases in the middle. The CDR3 region is CASSSKAGISYEQYF. The CDR3 nucleotides are TGTGCCAGCAGCTCTAAGGCAGGAATCTCCTACGAGCAGTACTTC.

This clonotype was counted at least ten times. This chain uses TRBV7-2 with TRBJ1-1; no reliable D call. Trimming pared 1 base from V and 2 bases from J, leaving 5 bases between. The CDR3 runs 13 residues. The germline V gene has CDR1 SGHTA and CDR2 FQGNSA. The CDR3 loop is CASSLVTNTEAFF. The CDR3 region has the DNA TGTGCCAGCAGCTTAGTGACTAACACTGAAGCTTTCTTT.

This clonotype was seen ten or more times. CDR3 protein: CASSSGLAGRNNEQFF. The DNA for the CDR3 is TGTGCCAGCAGCTCGGGACTAGCGGGGCGAAATAATGAGCAGTTCTTC. The chain joins TRBV7-6 to TRBJ2-1, with 13 bases aligning to TRBD2. The CDR3 covers 16 residues. The trim removed 4 bases at V and 7 bases at J, leaving 7 bases unmatched. Germline V lookup: CDR1 SGHVS, CDR2 FNYEAQ.

This clonotype was detected a few times. The V call is TRBV7-2, the J call TRBJ2-1; D remains ambiguous. The CDR3 totals 15 residues. CDR1 SGHTA and CDR2 FQGNSA come from the germline V gene. V lost 4 bases, J lost 8 bases, and 18 bases lay in between. CDR3 sequence (DNA): TGTGCCAGCAGCTCCTCTCGACTTACCCCTGATGAGCAGTTCTTC. Translation: CASSSSRLTPDEQFF.